The rows below give T cell receptor beta chains drawn from one sample of a study of T cells in localized non-small cell lung cancer. The assay was immunoSEQ multiplex PCR, and TCRdb's table has in-frame clones only and misses some. The sample contains tens of thousands of clones, approximately 90% of which appear only once. The material was PBMCs, obtained before any cancer treatment. Receptors originate from a man aged 35 to 70 with stage II squamous cell lung carcinoma. Both conserved end residues are part of each CDR3. Clone size is given for some rows only: seen once, a few or many times, or a class if the clone is expanded.

>TRBV19|TRBJ2-1|NA
CASSIDSFTRGEQFF
>TRBV7-6|TRBJ1-4|NA
CASSLTGRLEKLFF
>TRBV9|TRBJ2-5|NA
CASSVERYQETQYF
>TRBV6-4|TRBJ2-1|few
CASSALGSGVHNEQFF
>TRBV11-2|TRBJ2-5|NA
CASSPWGQGPQETQYF
>TRBV5-6|TRBJ2-3|once
CASSWTSPDTQYF
>TRBV6-5|TRBJ2-2|NA
CASSRTITGELFF
>TRBV4-1|TRBJ2-5|NA
CASSQTGLAGEETQYF
>TRBV6-5|TRBJ1-3|NA
CASSYSEGPGNTIYF
>TRBV15|TRBJ2-1|few
CATSEGQYNEQFF
>TRBV11-3|TRBJ2-1|NA
CASSSDLGQGLYNEQFF
>TRBV5-1|TRBJ1-4|NA
CASSSEGPSRGEKLFF
>TRBV5-4|TRBJ2-5|NA
CASSHSGGTRETQYF
>TRBV19|TRBJ2-3|NA
CASRPQAAEDTQYF
>TRBV10-3|TRBJ1-5|NA
CAITLNAGAYGLDQPQHF
>TRBV28|TRBJ2-2|NA
CASSPGQRTGELFF
>TRBV7-9|TRBJ1-3|NA
CASSFLSSGNTIYF